These T cell receptor beta chains were read from a single sample in a study of chemoradiotherapy in HPV16-positive cancers. Sequencing used immunoSEQ multiplex PCR; TCRdb keeps in-frame clones, though not all of them. The sample carries over 10,000 clones, around 84% recorded once. The sequencing here drew on blood, taken from a patient who underwent chemoradiotherapy. These receptors came from a human donor with HPV-associated anogenital cancer. Both conserved end residues are part of each CDR3. Each record gives: clone size, D gene, J gene, V gene, CDR3 DNA, CDR3 protein. A D gene is named only where the DNA matches it firmly. Rows give clone size only sometimes, using once, few, many, or a class for an expanded clone.

size: .
D: .
J: TRBJ1-1
V: TRBV5-6
DNA: TGTGCCAGCAGCTTCCTAAGGATAAGCATGAACACTGAAGCTTTCTTT
CDR3: CASSFLRISMNTEAFF

size: .
D: .
J: TRBJ1-2
V: TRBV4-1
DNA: TGCGCCAGCAGCCAAGGGGAAAGGCGGGGCGTGACTATTGGCTACACCTTC
CDR3: CASSQGERRGVTIGYTF

size: .
D: TRBD1
J: TRBJ2-6
V: TRBV4-1
DNA: TGCGCCAGCAGCCACCCTGGACAGGGTCCCGGGGCCAACGTCCTGACTTTC
CDR3: CASSHPGQGPGANVLTF

size: .
D: .
J: TRBJ1-5
V: TRBV4-1
DNA: TGCGCCAGCAGCCAAGGTCCGGACCAAGTTTCAGAGCCCCAGCATTTT
CDR3: CASSQGPDQVSEPQHF

size: .
D: .
J: TRBJ2-1
V: TRBV30
DNA: TGTGCCTGGAGTGGGTCAGGGGTTAATGAGCAGTTCTTC
CDR3: CAWSGSGVNEQFF

size: .
D: TRBD1
J: TRBJ2-4
V: TRBV19
DNA: TGTGCCAGTAGTATAGGGCCCCACAGGGGGCTAGCCAAAAACATTCAGTACTTC
CDR3: CASSIGPHRGLAKNIQYF

size: .
D: .
J: TRBJ1-1
V: TRBV19
DNA: TGTGCCAGTATGGGGACCAGGGGTAAGGGCACTGAAGCTTTCTTT
CDR3: CASMGTRGKGTEAFF

size: once
D: .
J: TRBJ2-7
V: TRBV29-1
DNA: TGCAGCGTGACAGACCCCTACGAGCAGTACTTC
CDR3: CSVTDPYEQYF

size: .
D: .
J: TRBJ2-3
V: TRBV5-1
DNA: TGCGCCAGCAGCTTGCGCAGCACAGATACGCAGTATTTT
CDR3: CASSLRSTDTQYF

size: .
D: TRBD1
J: TRBJ1-6
V: TRBV10-3
DNA: TGTGCCATCAGCGGAACGGGACAGGAACGAAATTCACCCCTCCACTTT
CDR3: CAISGTGQERNSPLHF

size: few
D: .
J: TRBJ2-3
V: TRBV2
DNA: TGTGCCAGCAGGAGCACAGATACGCAGTATTTT
CDR3: CASRSTDTQYF

size: .
D: .
J: TRBJ1-3
V: TRBV2
DNA: TGTGCCAGCAGAACGACCGGGACGCAAACTGGAAACACCATATATTTT
CDR3: CASRTTGTQTGNTIYF

size: .
D: TRBD2
J: TRBJ2-5
V: TRBV18
DNA: TGTGCCAGCCGCGGGACTACTCAAGAGACCCAGTACTTC
CDR3: CASRGTTQETQYF

size: .
D: TRBD1
J: TRBJ1-5
V: TRBV7-9
DNA: TGTGCCAGCAGCTTTGGGACAGACACCGGTACAAGCAATCAGCCCCAGCATTTT
CDR3: CASSFGTDTGTSNQPQHF

size: .
D: TRBD1
J: TRBJ1-2
V: TRBV5-5
DNA: TGTGCCAGCAGCATACAGGGGCGGAATGGCTACACCTTC
CDR3: CASSIQGRNGYTF

size: .
D: .
J: TRBJ1-1
V: TRBV14
DNA: TGTGCCAGCAGCCATCGTCCGGACAGAAGCTACACTGAAGCTTTCTTT
CDR3: CASSHRPDRSYTEAFF

size: .
D: .
J: TRBJ1-3
V: TRBV7-2
DNA: TGTGCCAGCAGCCCAGGGATTGGAAACACCATATATTTT
CDR3: CASSPGIGNTIYF

size: .
D: .
J: TRBJ2-1
V: TRBV5-6
DNA: TGTGCCAGCAGCTTGGAGGTGGGAAGGGATGAGCAGTTCTTC
CDR3: CASSLEVGRDEQFF

size: .
D: .
J: TRBJ1-1
V: TRBV5-1
DNA: TGCGCCAGCAGCCTTGGGCTGGTCACTGAAGCTTTCTTT
CDR3: CASSLGLVTEAFF

size: .
D: .
J: TRBJ1-5
V: TRBV30
DNA: TGTGCCTGGACCCCTCGCAGCAGCAATCAGCCCCAGCATTTT
CDR3: CAWTPRSSNQPQHF

size: .
D: .
J: TRBJ2-3
V: TRBV6-6
DNA: TGTGCCAGCAGTTTCAGAACGAACACAGATACGCAGTATTTT
CDR3: CASSFRTNTDTQYF

size: .
D: .
J: TRBJ1-1
V: TRBV19
DNA: TGTGCCAGTAGTATAGTAAAGGGAACTGAAGCTTTCTTT
CDR3: CASSIVKGTEAFF

size: .
D: .
J: TRBJ1-5
V: TRBV19
DNA: TGTGCCAGTAGTATATGGGCAGCATATAGCAATCAGCCCCAGCATTTT
CDR3: CASSIWAAYSNQPQHF

size: .
D: .
J: TRBJ2-7
V: TRBV6-1
DNA: TGTGCCAGCAGTGATGGGCCCACCTACGAGCAGTACTTC
CDR3: CASSDGPTYEQYF

size: .
D: .
J: TRBJ1-2
V: TRBV5-1
DNA: TGCGCCAGCAGCTTGGGGTACGGGAACTATGGCTACACCTTC
CDR3: CASSLGYGNYGYTF

size: .
D: .
J: TRBJ2-5
V: TRBV7-7
DNA: TGTGCCAGCAGGGCCGGGACAGTGGGGGGAGAGACCCAGTACTTC
CDR3: CASRAGTVGGETQYF

size: few
D: .
J: TRBJ2-7
V: TRBV5-1
DNA: TGCGCCAGCAGCAAGGACTACGAGCAGTACTTC
CDR3: CASSKDYEQYF

size: .
D: TRBD2
J: TRBJ2-3
V: TRBV6-1
DNA: TGTGCCAGCAGTTTAGCGGGGGGCACAGATACGCAGTATTTT
CDR3: CASSLAGGTDTQYF

size: once
D: TRBD1
J: TRBJ1-6
V: TRBV5-6
DNA: TGTGCCAGCAGCCTGAGGACAGGGTATAATTCACCCCTCCACTTT
CDR3: CASSLRTGYNSPLHF

size: .
D: .
J: TRBJ1-4
V: TRBV5-4
DNA: TGTGCCAGCAGCTTGAGGCCCGGTGTGGGCCTTAATGAAAAACTGTTTTTT
CDR3: CASSLRPGVGLNEKLFF

size: once
D: .
J: TRBJ1-6
V: TRBV5-1
DNA: TGCGCCAGCAGCTTTGGGGCTTTAGATTCACCCCTCCACTTT
CDR3: CASSFGALDSPLHF

size: once
D: .
J: TRBJ2-1
V: TRBV6-4
DNA: TGTGCCAGCAGTGACCCGCGGAACAATGAGCAGTTCTTC
CDR3: CASSDPRNNEQFF

size: few
D: TRBD1
J: TRBJ2-2
V: TRBV11-2
DNA: TGTGCCAGCAGCCCGGACAGGGCGGTCACCGGGGAGCTGTTTTTT
CDR3: CASSPDRAVTGELFF

size: few
D: .
J: TRBJ1-1
V: TRBV2
DNA: TGTGCCAGCAGTCCCCACAGGGCTTTAGGAGCTTTCTTT
CDR3: CASSPHRALGAFF

size: few
D: .
J: TRBJ1-1
V: TRBV6-5
DNA: TGTGCCAGCAGTTACAGGGATACCACTGAAGCTTTCTTT
CDR3: CASSYRDTTEAFF

size: .
D: .
J: TRBJ1-1
V: TRBV7-9
DNA: TGTGCCAGCAGCTTTAACAGGGATCGCACTGAAGCTTTCTTT
CDR3: CASSFNRDRTEAFF

size: .
D: .
J: TRBJ2-7
V: TRBV14
DNA: TGTGCCAGCAGCCGAAGCGGGTCGGCGGCCGAGCAGTACTTC
CDR3: CASSRSGSAAEQYF

size: .
D: TRBD1
J: TRBJ2-3
V: TRBV18
DNA: TGTGCCAGCTCACCGGGACAGAATTTATGGCAGTATTTT
CDR3: CASSPGQNLWQYF

size: .
D: TRBD1
J: TRBJ1-6
V: TRBV9
DNA: TGTGCCAGCAGCGGACAGGGGGCGATTTCACCCCTCCACTTT
CDR3: CASSGQGAISPLHF

size: once
D: .
J: TRBJ1-2
V: TRBV30
DNA: TGTGCCTGGAGATCCGGGAATACCCGTTTC
CDR3: CAWRSGNTRF

size: .
D: TRBD1
J: TRBJ1-5
V: TRBV7-3
DNA: TGTGCCAGCAGCTTAGGAGGGGGCGTTTATCAGCCCCAGCATTTT
CDR3: CASSLGGGVYQPQHF

size: .
D: .
J: TRBJ2-4
V: TRBV5-6
DNA: TGTGCCAGCAGCTTGAAGGGAAGGGGAGCCAAAAACATTCAGTACTTC
CDR3: CASSLKGRGAKNIQYF

size: once
D: .
J: TRBJ1-6
V: TRBV5-6
DNA: TGTGCCAGCAGCTTGCAGGGGTCGAATTCACCCCTCCACTTT
CDR3: CASSLQGSNSPLHF

size: .
D: .
J: TRBJ1-1
V: TRBV19
DNA: TGTGCCAGTAGTGTAGACCAGGGACACAACGACGGAGCTTTCTTT
CDR3: CASSVDQGHNDGAFF

size: .
D: TRBD1
J: TRBJ1-6
V: TRBV30
DNA: TGTGCCTGGAGTGTCCGTTCAGGGGGTAATAATTCACCCCTCCACTTT
CDR3: CAWSVRSGGNNSPLHF

size: .
D: TRBD1
J: TRBJ1-1
V: TRBV5-1
DNA: TGCGCCACCCACGACAGGGGGAACACTGAAGCTTTCTTT
CDR3: CATHDRGNTEAFF

size: .
D: .
J: TRBJ2-7
V: TRBV2
DNA: TGTGCCAGCAGTGTCGGGACGACCCCCTACGAGCAGTACTTC
CDR3: CASSVGTTPYEQYF

size: .
D: TRBD1
J: TRBJ1-1
V: TRBV10-1
DNA: TGCGCCAGCAATACCCCCCTCTATGGACAGGAAGGAACTGAAGCTTTCTTT
CDR3: CASNTPLYGQEGTEAFF

size: .
D: .
J: TRBJ2-5
V: TRBV5-1
DNA: TGCGCCAGCAGCTTGGGACAGCTTTCCCAAGAGACCCAGTACTTC
CDR3: CASSLGQLSQETQYF

size: .
D: .
J: TRBJ2-6
V: TRBV27
DNA: TGTGCCAGCACCTTCCTTCTAGGGGGGGCCAACGTCCTGACTTTC
CDR3: CASTFLLGGANVLTF